This is a list of T cell receptor beta chains from one sample in a study of T cells expressing NK-cell markers. TCRdb re-called the 5' RACE reads; every CDR3 protein appears as one record, without DNA. In total, the table holds under 500,000 distinct CDR3 sequences. Input material: blood T cells: a sorted CD56 or NKG2C T cell subset, CD4+ or CD8+ T cells, or bulk PBMC T cells (not recorded which). These receptors originate from a woman aged 18 to 69 in good health. CDR3s include the opening cysteine and the closing phenylalanine or tryptophan.

j_call	v_call	cdr3_aa
TRBJ2-3	TRBV12-3/TRBV12-4	CASSFGLPDTQYF
TRBJ2-7	TRBV10-3	CAIRAGGTAYEQYF
TRBJ2-7	TRBV5-1	CASSLRAGLAPDEQYF
TRBJ2-3	TRBV12-3/TRBV12-4	CASSLEAGDTQYF
TRBJ1-6	TRBV7-9	CASSFLSPLHF
TRBJ1-1	TRBV5-1	CASSIRADGEAFF
TRBJ2-3	TRBV20-1	CSAGRIGLAGRDTQYF
TRBJ2-3	TRBV11-2	CASSTAERGWADTQYF
TRBJ2-7	TRBV20-1	CSARGGDRGSPYEQYF
TRBJ2-5	TRBV4-3	CASSQITKETQYF
TRBJ2-1	TRBV20-1	CSAVGSAGQFF
TRBJ2-1	TRBV7-8	CASSTQGNIYNEQFF
TRBJ2-5	TRBV6-2/TRBV6-3	CASSYEGRETQYF
TRBJ2-2	TRBV11-2	CASSPLGGYGELFF
TRBJ2-3	TRBV20-1	CSARDDDAVADTQYF
TRBJ2-3	TRBV7-9	CASRDGQGRPDTQYF
TRBJ1-1	TRBV6-6	CASRMRGTEAFF
TRBJ2-4	TRBV18	CASSPRPQAVLAKNIQYF
TRBJ2-2	TRBV5-5	CASSWDRGSDTGELFF
TRBJ2-7	TRBV6-2/TRBV6-3	CASRNPPGPTPYEQYF
TRBJ1-4	TRBV28	CASSEGTNEKLFF
TRBJ2-1	TRBV29-1	CSVAIAGTTYNEQFF
TRBJ1-5	TRBV15	CATSSGQGGNQPQHF
TRBJ2-1	TRBV20-1	CSAYLRDFSYSEQFF